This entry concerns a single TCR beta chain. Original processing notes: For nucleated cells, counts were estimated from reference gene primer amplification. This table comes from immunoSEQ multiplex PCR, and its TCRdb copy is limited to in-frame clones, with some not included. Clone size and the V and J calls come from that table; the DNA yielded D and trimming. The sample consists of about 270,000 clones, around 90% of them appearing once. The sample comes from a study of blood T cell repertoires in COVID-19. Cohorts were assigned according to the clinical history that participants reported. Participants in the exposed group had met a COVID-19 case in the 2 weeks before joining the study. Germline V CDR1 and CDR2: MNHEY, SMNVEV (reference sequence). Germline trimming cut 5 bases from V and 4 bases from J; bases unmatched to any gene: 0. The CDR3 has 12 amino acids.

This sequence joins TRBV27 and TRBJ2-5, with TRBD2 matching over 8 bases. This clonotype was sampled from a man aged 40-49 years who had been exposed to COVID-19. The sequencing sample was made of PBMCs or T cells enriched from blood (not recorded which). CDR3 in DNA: TGTGCCAGCAGTAGCGGGAGAGAGACCCAGTACTTC. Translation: CASSSGRETQYF.